The 20 T cell receptor beta chains below all came from one sample that was sequenced in a study of CD8 T cells in ankylosing spondylitis. TCRdb re-called the 5' RACE reads through MiXCR, storing one row per CDR3 protein. The data hold about 39,000 distinct CDR3 sequences, with less than 4% observed a single time. The sample taken for sequencing was blood, either unsorted or a sorted T cell fraction (not recorded which). These receptors were taken from a male donor with ankylosing spondylitis or in good health (not recorded which).

There are many counts of this clonotype. The V and J genes are TRBV9 and TRBJ1-2, with 7 nucleotides matching TRBD1. After removal of 3 bases from V and 7 bases from J, the junction contained 9 bases not matched to a gene. Per the germline V gene, CDR1 is SGDLS and CDR2 is YYNGEE. The length of the CDR3 is 14 residues. This CDR3 is CASSARQGGGGYTF. The CDR3 DNA reads TGTGCCAGCAGCGCCCGACAGGGAGGGGGTGGCTACACCTTC.

This clonotype was recorded many times. This sequence joins TRBV9 and TRBJ2-3; 11 positions match TRBD1. V shed 4 bases and J 1 base; nucleotides not matched to a gene: 11. This CDR3 is 18 amino acids long. In germline, CDR1 is SGDLS, CDR2 YYNGEE. CDR3 sequence: CASSPRTGGGPGTDTQYF. The CDR3 coding sequence is TGTGCCAGCAGCCCACGGACAGGGGGCGGTCCTGGCACAGATACGCAGTATTTT.

This clonotype appeared many times. The chain employs TRBV9 and TRBJ1-2; TRBD1 aligns across 10 bases. The CDR3 sequence is 16 residues long. CDR1 is SGDLS, CDR2 YYNGEE, per germline. Trimming at V came to 4 bases and at J to 4 bases, leaving 10 bases not matched to a gene. CDR3 DNA sequence: TGTGCCAGCAGCCACCCGACAGGGGGCCTGGGCTATGGCTACACCTTC. It is translated as CASSHPTGGLGYGYTF.

This clonotype was seen many times. The rearrangement uses TRBV9 and TRBJ2-2; D may be TRBD1 or TRBD2 (6 bases each). This CDR3 is 16 amino acids long. The V end lost 0 bases, the J end lost 0 bases, and 9 bases lay between the germline ends. Per the germline V gene, CDR1 is SGDLS and CDR2 is YYNGEE. CDR3 coding DNA: TGTGCCAGCAGCGTAGGGGGGGCCCCGAACACCGGGGAGCTGTTTTTT. It yields the protein CASSVGGAPNTGELFF.

The table lists this clonotype with many counts. J is TRBJ2-2 and V is TRBV9; 9 bases match TRBD1. Germline values: CDR1 SGDLS, CDR2 YYNGEE. The J segment lost 5 bases and the V segment lost 0 bases, leaving 8 bases of the junction unmatched. The CDR3 consists of 17 residues. The CDR3 nucleotides are TGTGCCAGCAGCGTAGCCCCACAGGGGGCGAGTACCGGGGAGCTGTTTTTT. As protein: CASSVAPQGASTGELFF.

In its sample, this clonotype was seen many times. The chain has TRBV9 and TRBJ1-3; 7 bases line up with TRBD1. CDR1 is SGDLS, CDR2 YYNGEE, per germline. The CDR3 is made up of 14 amino acids. V lost 4 bases and J lost 4; bases outside the gene matches: 5. CDR3 DNA: TGTGCCAGCAGCACGAGACAGGGAGGAAACACCATATATTTT. Protein sequence: CASSTRQGGNTIYF. Together with reference TRBV9 and TRBJ1-3, the CDR3 gives the full variable domain: DSGVTQTPKHLITATGQRVTLRCSPRSGDLSVYWYQQSLDQGLQFLIQYYNGEERAKGNILERFSAQQFPDLHSELNLSSLELGDSALYFCASSTRQGGNTIYFGEGSWLTVV.

The sample holds many counts of this clonotype. The chain uses TRBV9 and TRBJ2-3; D is possibly TRBD2 (6 bases). CDR1 is SGDLS, CDR2 YYNGEE, per germline. Trimming took 4 bases from V and 0 from J, leaving 15 bases between them. The CDR3 length is 16 residues. The CDR3 region is CASSPRLVPSTDTQYF. CDR3 sequence (DNA): TGTGCCAGCAGCCCGAGACTAGTGCCTAGCACAGATACGCAGTATTTT.

This clonotype was detected many times. This chain joins TRBV6-4 and TRBJ2-7, with a tentative D call TRBD1 (5 bases). Trimming stripped 0 bases from V and 0 bases from J, with 12 bases between. Looked up from germline, CDR1 is MRHNA and CDR2 is SNTAGT. The CDR3 runs to 16 residues. In DNA form, the CDR3 reads TGTGCCAGCAGTGACTCGATGGAAGGGGCCTCCTACGAGCAGTACGTC. Protein: CASSDSMEGASYEQYV.

There are many counts of this clonotype. V usage is TRBV9 and J usage is TRBJ2-1, with 11 bases fitting TRBD2. The CDR3 has 17 residues. With 4 bases clipped from V and 0 bases from J, the junction kept 6 bases outside the gene matches. Germline values: CDR1 SGDLS, CDR2 YYNGEE. DNA for the CDR3: TGTGCCAGCAGCTTTAGCGGGGGGGCATACTCCTACAATGAGCAGTTCTTC. Translated, it gives CASSFSGGAYSYNEQFF.

The sample holds many counts of this clonotype. The genes are TRBV9 and TRBJ1-6, with a tentative D call TRBD1 (5 bases). Germline CDR1 is SGDLS and CDR2 is YYNGEE. The CDR3 loop spans 17 amino acids. The V and J ends lost 4 bases and 7 bases respectively, with 21 bases between them. The CDR3 spells CASSKAPPGTANSPLHF. In DNA form, the CDR3 reads TGTGCCAGCAGCAAAGCCCCCCCCGGGACGGCCAATTCACCCCTCCACTTT.

In its sample, this clonotype was seen many times. The V and J genes are TRBV9 and TRBJ2-2; the match to TRBD2 covers 7 bases. The CDR3 is made up of 16 amino acids. The trim removed 2 bases at V and 10 bases at J, leaving 14 bases unmatched. CDR1 and CDR2 (germline): SGDLS, YYNGEE. DNA of the CDR3: TGTGCCAGCAGCGTCGGCCCGGGACTACCTCAGAAGGAGCTGTTTTTT. As protein: CASSVGPGLPQKELFF. Supplemented by reference TRBV9 and TRBJ2-2, the full variable domain reads DSGVTQTPKHLITATGQRVTLRCSPRSGDLSVYWYQQSLDQGLQFLIQYYNGEERAKGNILERFSAQQFPDLHSELNLSSLELGDSALYFCASSVGPGLPQKELFFGEGSRLTVL.

This clonotype came up many times. The chain links TRBV9 to TRBJ1-6, with a tentative D call TRBD1 (5 bases). With 0 bases removed from V and 10 bases from J, the gap between germline ends came to 11 bases. Per germline, CDR1 SGDLS and CDR2 YYNGEE. The CDR3 loop spans 14 amino acids. As DNA, the CDR3 is TGTGCCAGCAGCGTAGATGGGGGTGACTCACCCCTCCACTTT. This sequence encodes CASSVDGGDSPLHF.

Ten or more counts support this clonotype. The chain links TRBV9 to TRBJ2-2; 8 nucleotides agree with TRBD2. This CDR3 contains 17 residues. Germline V gene lookup returns CDR1 SGDLS and CDR2 YYNGEE. V trimming: 2 bases; J trimming: 8 bases; junction bases outside the gene matches: 14. The CDR3 nucleotides read TGTGCCAGCAGCGTTGGGACTAGTGGCCCTCTCAGGGGGGAGCTGTTTTTT. Its translation is CASSVGTSGPLRGELFF.

Many counts were recorded for this clonotype. The rearrangement links TRBV9 to TRBJ2-1; 8 bases agree with TRBD2. V shed 4 bases and J 7 bases; nucleotides not matched to a gene: 10. This CDR3 has 15 amino acids. Germline lookup yields CDR1 SGDLS and CDR2 YYNGEE. The CDR3 sequence: CASSFGAGGKNEQFF. For the CDR3, the DNA is TGTGCCAGCAGCTTCGGCGCGGGGGGCAAAAATGAGCAGTTCTTC.

This clonotype was seen ten or more times. This chain joins TRBV9 and TRBJ2-3; D ambiguous. Germline-derived CDR1 and CDR2 are SGDLS and YYNGEE. V was cut by 0 bases and J by 4 bases, with 6 bases left in between. The CDR3 has 13 amino acids. The CDR3 here is CASSVVISDTQYF. The DNA of the CDR3 is TGTGCCAGCAGCGTAGTCATCTCAGATACGCAGTATTTT.

This clonotype has a count of ten or more. The chain employs TRBV9 and TRBJ2-5; perhaps TRBD1 as D (8 bases). Germline CDR1 is SGDLS and CDR2 is YYNGEE. V shed 4 bases and J shed 10 bases, with 17 bases lying between them. The CDR3 contains 13 residues. The CDR3 nucleotides read TGTGCCAGCAGCACACAGGGGGGGGGTAGCCAGTACTTC. Translated, it gives CASSTQGGGSQYF.

This clonotype has at least ten counts. The genes are TRBV9 and TRBJ2-5, with 12 bases that match TRBD2. CDR1 is SGDLS and CDR2 is YYNGEE in the germline V gene. This CDR3 is built from 15 residues. After removal of 0 bases from V and 5 bases from J, the junction contained 2 bases not matched to a gene. The CDR3 here is CASSVGTSGEETQYF. Here the CDR3 DNA reads TGTGCCAGCAGCGTAGGGACTAGCGGGGAGGAGACCCAGTACTTC.

This clonotype was counted at least ten times. The chain links TRBV9 to TRBJ2-1; possibly TRBD1 for D (8 bases). V shed 4 bases and J shed 2 bases, with 13 bases lying between them. Per the germline V gene, CDR1 is SGDLS and CDR2 is YYNGEE. The CDR3 consists of 15 residues. CDR3 sequence: CASSPQGGAYNEQFF. DNA of the CDR3: TGTGCCAGCAGCCCACAGGGGGGGGCCTACAATGAGCAGTTCTTC. Together with reference TRBV9 and TRBJ2-1, the CDR3 gives the full variable domain: DSGVTQTPKHLITATGQRVTLRCSPRSGDLSVYWYQQSLDQGLQFLIQYYNGEERAKGNILERFSAQQFPDLHSELNLSSLELGDSALYFCASSPQGGAYNEQFFGPGTRLTVL.

This clonotype was observed at least ten times. The chain joins TRBV9 to TRBJ2-1; TRBD1 is a possible D gene (5 bases). The germline gives CDR1 SGDLS, CDR2 YYNGEE. The CDR3 is 16 amino acids. Trimming left V 0 bases short and J 1 base short, with 11 bases between. The chain's CDR3 is CASSVGRRGSYNEQFF. The CDR3 nucleotides read TGTGCCAGCAGCGTAGGACGTAGGGGTTCCTACAATGAGCAGTTCTTC.

This clonotype was observed many times. This chain links TRBV9 with TRBJ2-3; no firm D call. With 0 bases removed from V and 0 bases from J, the gap between germline ends came to 11 bases. In germline, CDR1 is SGDLS, CDR2 YYNGEE. The CDR3 totals 16 residues. The CDR3 spells CASSVAAYASTDTQYF. In nucleotides, the CDR3 is TGTGCCAGCAGCGTAGCGGCCTACGCAAGCACAGATACGCAGTATTTT.